The entry below gives a single T cell receptor (beta chain) sequence along with its context. The source of the sample is a study of CDR3 diversity in severe acne. Trimming removed 0 bases from V and 2 bases from J, with 7 bases in between. The V gene's germline CDR1 is PRHDT and CDR2 FYEKMQ (reference sequence). This CDR3 has 14 residues. Each CDR3 protein gets one entry after TCRdb re-called the PCR reads with MiXCR. The data hold 89,000 or so distinct CDR3 sequences, with 45% to 55% observed a single time. The sample comprised blood. The V call is TRBV13, the J call TRBJ1-2; D might be TRBD1 (6 bases). The sequence was collected from a male donor in good health, serving as a control. This CDR3 is CASSLGRGNYGYTF. CDR3 sequence (DNA): TGTGCCAGCAGCTTAGGGAGGGGGAACTATGGCTACACCTTC.